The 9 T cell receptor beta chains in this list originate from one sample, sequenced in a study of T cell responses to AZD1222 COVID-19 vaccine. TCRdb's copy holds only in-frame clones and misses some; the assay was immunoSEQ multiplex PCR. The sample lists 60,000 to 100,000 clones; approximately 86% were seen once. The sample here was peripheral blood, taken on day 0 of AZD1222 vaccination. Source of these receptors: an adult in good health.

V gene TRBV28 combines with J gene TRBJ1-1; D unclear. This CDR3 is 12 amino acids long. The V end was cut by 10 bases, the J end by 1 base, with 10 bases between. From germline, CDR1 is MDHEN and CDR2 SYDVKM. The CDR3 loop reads CATKGPNTEAFF. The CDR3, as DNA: TGTGCCACTAAGGGCCCGAACACTGAAGCTTTCTTT.

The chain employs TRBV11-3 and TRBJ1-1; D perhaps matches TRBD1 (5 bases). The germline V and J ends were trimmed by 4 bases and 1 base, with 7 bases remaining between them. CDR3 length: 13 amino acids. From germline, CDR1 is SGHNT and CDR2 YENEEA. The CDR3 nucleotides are TGTGCCAGCAGCTACGGGGCGAACACTGAAGCTTTCTTT. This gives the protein CASSYGANTEAFF.

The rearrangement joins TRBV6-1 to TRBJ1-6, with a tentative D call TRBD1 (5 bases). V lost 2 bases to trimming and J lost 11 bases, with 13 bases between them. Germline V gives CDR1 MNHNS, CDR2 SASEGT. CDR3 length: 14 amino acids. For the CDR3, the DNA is TGTGCCAGCAGTGAAAGGGGCAGGGACGCACCCCTCCACTTT. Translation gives CASSERGRDAPLHF.

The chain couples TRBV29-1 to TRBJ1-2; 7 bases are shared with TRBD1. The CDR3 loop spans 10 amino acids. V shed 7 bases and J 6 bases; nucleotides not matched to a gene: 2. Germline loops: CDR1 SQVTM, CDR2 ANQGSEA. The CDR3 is CSGDSDGYTF. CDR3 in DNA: TGCAGCGGGGACAGTGATGGCTACACCTTC.

For the CDR3, the DNA is TGCAGCGTTGGACAGGGAGTATACAATGAGCAGTTCTTC. Translating it yields CSVGQGVYNEQFF. The chain employs TRBV29-1 and TRBJ2-1; 7 bases align to TRBD1. The length of the CDR3 is 13 residues. V lost 4 bases, J lost 4 bases, and 4 bases stayed unmatched. Germline V lookup: CDR1 SQVTM, CDR2 ANQGSEA.

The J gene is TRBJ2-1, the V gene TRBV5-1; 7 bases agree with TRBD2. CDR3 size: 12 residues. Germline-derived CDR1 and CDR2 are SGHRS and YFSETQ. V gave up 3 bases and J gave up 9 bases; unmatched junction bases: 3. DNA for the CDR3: TGCGCCAGCAGCTCCCCGGGGGGTGAGCAGTTCTTC. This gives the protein CASSSPGGEQFF.

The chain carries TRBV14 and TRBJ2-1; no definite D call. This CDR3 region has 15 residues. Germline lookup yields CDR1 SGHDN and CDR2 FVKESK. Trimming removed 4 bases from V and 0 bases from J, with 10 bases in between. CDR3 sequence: CASSPYQSSYNEQFF. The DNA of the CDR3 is TGTGCCAGCAGCCCGTACCAAAGCTCCTACAATGAGCAGTTCTTC.

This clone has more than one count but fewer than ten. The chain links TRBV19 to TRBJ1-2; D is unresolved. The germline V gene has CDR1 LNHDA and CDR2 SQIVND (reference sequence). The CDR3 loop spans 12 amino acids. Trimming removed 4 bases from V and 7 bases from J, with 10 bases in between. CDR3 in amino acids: CASSKDLFGYTF. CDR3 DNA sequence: TGTGCCAGTAGTAAGGATCTTTTTGGCTACACCTTC.

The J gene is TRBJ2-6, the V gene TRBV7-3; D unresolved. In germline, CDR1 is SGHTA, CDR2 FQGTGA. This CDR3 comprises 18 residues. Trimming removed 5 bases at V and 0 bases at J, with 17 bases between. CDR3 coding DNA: TGTGCCAGCAGCCCCGATGGGAACGCGATCTCTGGGGCCAACGTCCTGACTTTC. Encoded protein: CASSPDGNAISGANVLTF. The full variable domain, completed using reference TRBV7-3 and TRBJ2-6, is GAGVSQTPSNKVTEKGKYVELRCDPISGHTALYWYRQSLGQGPEFLIYFQGTGAADDSGLPNDRFFAVRPEGSVSTLKIQRTERGDSAVYLCASSPDGNAISGANVLTFGAGSRLTVL.